These 22 T cell receptor beta chains share one sample of origin, sequenced in a study of shared clonotypes between healthy human individuals. Libraries were prepared by immunoSEQ multiplex PCR; TCRdb keeps only in-frame clonotypes and omits some of them. The sample includes 1.5 million to 2.5 million clones, about 95% of them seen just once. CD8 cells regarded as naive lacked CD45RO, were positively chosen for CCR7, and omitted terminally differentiated effector memory CD45RA+ cells. Sequencing input: naive CD8+ T cells sorted from blood. These receptors came from a man in his late teens or twenties in good health.

The J gene is TRBJ1-1, the V gene TRBV9; D uncertain. This CDR3 region has 13 residues. The V gene lost 3 bases and the J gene lost 4 bases, with 10 bases spanning the gap. Germline V gene lookup returns CDR1 SGDLS and CDR2 YYNGEE. The CDR3: CASSGGPGTEAFF. CDR3 coding DNA: TGTGCCAGCAGCGGAGGGCCGGGCACTGAAGCTTTCTTT.

Notes on this clone: This same CDR3 is encoded by further DNA sequences in the sample. This chain connects TRBV2 to TRBJ1-1; no clear D gene. The V and J ends lost 1 base and 5 bases respectively, with 8 bases between them. Germline CDR1 reads SNHLY; CDR2 reads FYNNEI. The CDR3 is made up of 13 amino acids. CDR3 region: CASSEGRRTEAFF. CDR3 bases: TGTGCCAGCAGTGAAGGGAGAAGGACTGAAGCTTTCTTT.

V and J are TRBV6-1 and TRBJ2-1, with a weak D call TRBD2 (5 bases). This CDR3 spans 15 amino acids. In germline, CDR1 is MNHNS, CDR2 SASEGT. V dropped 1 base and J dropped 4 bases, with 11 bases sitting between them. CDR3 residues: CASSEVFEGYNEQFF. The CDR3 bases are TGTGCCAGCAGTGAAGTGTTTGAGGGTTACAATGAGCAGTTCTTC.

This chain joins TRBV5-6 and TRBJ1-2; D gene unclear. The V end was cut by 0 bases, the J end by 8 bases, with 11 bases between. The germline V gene encodes CDR1 SGHDT and CDR2 YYEEEE. This CDR3 region has 13 residues. The CDR3 protein is CASSLGAVRGYTF. DNA for the CDR3: TGTGCCAGCAGCTTGGGGGCAGTTCGGGGCTACACCTTC.

J is TRBJ1-1 and V is TRBV7-9; 8 nucleotides agree with TRBD1. CDR1 and CDR2 (germline): SEHNR, FQNEAQ (reference sequence). The CDR3 runs 16 residues. V lost 4 bases to trimming and J lost 4 bases; unmatched junction nucleotides: 11. The CDR3 here is CASSSPQGARITEAFF. CDR3 nucleotides: TGTGCCAGCAGCTCTCCGCAGGGGGCGCGGATCACTGAAGCTTTCTTT. The complete variable domain, with remaining parts taken from reference TRBV7-9 and TRBJ1-1, reads DTGVSQNPRHKITKRGQNVTFRCDPISEHNRLYWYRQTLGQGPEFLTYFQNEAQLEKSRLLSDRFSAERPKGSFSTLEIQRTEQGDSAMYLCASSSPQGARITEAFFGQGTRLTVV.

This clone was seen only once. The chain has TRBV13 and TRBJ2-3; 7 bases agree with TRBD1. Germline V gene data show CDR1 as PRHDT and CDR2 as FYEKMQ (reference sequence). There are 14 residues in the CDR3. V lost 6 bases, J lost 2 bases, and 5 bases stayed unmatched. The CDR3 DNA reads as TGTGCCAGCAGTTATGACAGGGCCACAGATACGCAGTATTTT. It yields the protein CASSYDRATDTQYF.

The chain carries TRBV5-1 and TRBJ1-2, with D maybe TRBD1 (5 bases). CDR1 is SGHRS and CDR2 is YFSETQ in the germline V gene. V was trimmed by 4 bases and J by 5 bases, leaving 18 bases between them. The CDR3 spans 15 residues. The CDR3 sequence: CASSLGEGNEYGYTF. In DNA form, the CDR3 reads TGCGCCAGCAGCCTCGGGGAGGGGAATGAGTATGGCTACACCTTC.

As regards this clone: This same CDR3 is encoded by further DNA sequences in the sample. This chain uses TRBV27 with TRBJ1-1; D might be TRBD1 (5 bases). Trimming took 4 bases from V and 1 from J, leaving 7 bases between them. This CDR3 comprises 13 residues. Per the germline V gene, CDR1 is MNHEY and CDR2 is SMNVEV (reference sequence). The CDR3 region is CASSSGQNTEAFF. The DNA for the CDR3 is TGTGCCAGCAGTTCCGGACAGAACACTGAAGCTTTCTTT.

The chain employs TRBV7-3 and TRBJ2-6; possibly TRBD2 for D (6 bases). The CDR3 is 18 amino acids. Trimming shortened V by 5 bases and J by 0 bases, and 17 bases separated the two germline ends. Germline V lookup: CDR1 SGHTA, CDR2 FQGTGA. The CDR3 loop is CASSLLGGPNSGANVLTF. Written as DNA, the CDR3 is TGTGCCAGCAGCCTCCTCGGGGGTCCCAACTCTGGGGCCAACGTCCTGACTTTC.

The rearrangement links TRBV5-6 to TRBJ2-7, with no clear D. The CDR3 loop spans 14 amino acids. From germline, CDR1 is SGHDT and CDR2 YYEEEE. Trimming took 0 bases from V and 2 from J, leaving 9 bases between them. Here the CDR3 reads CASSLGLLPYEQYF. The CDR3 nucleotides are TGTGCCAGCAGCTTGGGGCTGCTTCCCTACGAGCAGTACTTC.

The V and J genes are TRBV5-6 and TRBJ2-3; 11 positions match TRBD2. V lost 4 bases, J lost 4 bases, and 5 bases stayed unmatched. In germline, CDR1 is SGHDT, CDR2 YYEEEE. The CDR3 contains 15 residues. The CDR3 DNA sequence: TGTGCCAGCAGCCTACTAGCGGGAGATTCAGATACGCAGTATTTT. Amino acids: CASSLLAGDSDTQYF. Combining the CDR3 with reference TRBV5-6 and TRBJ2-3 gives the whole variable domain DAGVTQSPTHLIKTRGQQVTLRCSPKSGHDTVSWYQQALGQGPQFIFQYYEEEERQRGNFPDRFSGHQFPNYSSELNVNALLLGDSALYLCASSLLAGDSDTQYFGPGTRLTVL.

The chain is built from TRBV6-5 and TRBJ2-5, with D perhaps being TRBD1 or TRBD2 (5 bases each). This CDR3 has 14 residues. Germline CDR1 and CDR2: MNHEY and SVGAGI. V was pared by 4 bases and J by 11 bases, with 20 bases between. The CDR3 here is CASSLNHGTGEQYF. The CDR3 DNA is TGTGCCAGCAGTTTAAATCACGGGACGGGTGAGCAGTACTTC.

V and J are TRBV29-1 and TRBJ1-4; D is perhaps TRBD1 (6 bases). In germline, CDR1 is SQVTM, CDR2 ANQGSEA. The length of the CDR3 is 12 residues. V shed 7 bases and J shed 4 bases, with 10 bases lying between them. The CDR3 sequence: CSAWTDNEKLFF. In DNA form, the CDR3 reads TGCAGCGCATGGACAGATAATGAAAAACTGTTTTTT.

This sequence joins TRBV5-1 and TRBJ2-2, with D unclear. CDR1 SGHRS and CDR2 YFSETQ come from the germline V gene. This CDR3 has 12 amino acids. V was cut by 4 bases and J by 6 bases, with 7 bases left in between. Here the CDR3 DNA reads TGCGCCAGCAGCAGCGATGCCGGGGAGCTGTTTTTT. Its translation: CASSSDAGELFF. Full variable domain (missing parts from reference TRBV5-1 and TRBJ2-2): KAGVTQTPRYLIKTRGQQVTLSCSPISGHRSVSWYQQTPGQGLQFLFEYFSETQRNKGNFPGRFSGRQFSNSRSEMNVSTLELGDSALYLCASSSDAGELFFGEGSRLTVL.

The chain links TRBV4-1 to TRBJ2-7, with a possible D match to TRBD1 (6 bases). The CDR3 loop spans 15 amino acids. V was trimmed by 2 bases and J by 0 bases, leaving 11 bases between them. The germline V gene has CDR1 MGHRA and CDR2 YSYEKL. CDR3 sequence (DNA): TGCGCCAGCAGCCAACGTAGGGGGTCCTCCTACGAGCAGTACTTC. Translation: CASSQRRGSSYEQYF.

The rearrangement links TRBV28 to TRBJ1-1, with D unclear. V was clipped by 3 bases and J by 3 bases, with 5 bases between them. Germline CDR1 reads MDHEN; CDR2 reads SYDVKM. This CDR3 has 12 residues. The CDR3 spells CASSFIDTEAFF. CDR3 DNA: TGTGCCAGCAGTTTTATAGACACTGAAGCTTTCTTT.

The genes are TRBV10-3 and TRBJ2-2; D is unclear. CDR1 is ENHRY and CDR2 is SYGVKD in the germline V gene. The CDR3 is 12 residues long. Trimming removed 11 bases from V and 1 base from J, with 8 bases in between. The CDR3 reads CAVGLNTGELFF. The CDR3 DNA reads TGTGCCGTTGGGTTGAACACCGGGGAGCTGTTTTTT.

The chain joins TRBV7-2 to TRBJ2-3; D may correspond to TRBD1 or TRBD2 (6 bases each). The CDR3 covers 16 residues. Trimming stripped 5 bases from V and 2 bases from J, with 17 bases between. Germline V gene data show CDR1 as SGHTA and CDR2 as FQGNSA. This CDR3 reads CASSLVTGALTDTQYF. The CDR3 DNA reads as TGTGCCAGCAGCCTTGTAACGGGGGCCCTCACAGATACGCAGTATTTT.

This chain joins TRBV10-3 and TRBJ2-5, with D tentatively TRBD1 or TRBD2 (5 bases each). This CDR3 spans 15 amino acids. Germline CDR1 and CDR2: ENHRY and SYGVKD. The V gene lost 0 bases and the J gene lost 2 bases, with 10 bases spanning the gap. This CDR3 reads CAISESRDVQETQYF. Here the CDR3 DNA reads TGTGCCATCAGTGAGTCCCGGGACGTACAAGAGACCCAGTACTTC.

This chain's CDR3 is CASSSPGADEQYF. The CDR3, as DNA: TGTGCCAGCAGCTCCCCGGGCGCAGACGAGCAGTACTTC. The J gene is TRBJ2-7, the V gene TRBV7-9; D not resolved. Germline loops: CDR1 SEHNR, CDR2 FQNEAQ (reference sequence). This CDR3 comprises 13 residues. The V end lost 4 bases, the J end lost 5 bases, and 12 bases lay between the germline ends.

V usage is TRBV11-2 and J usage is TRBJ2-5; D ambiguous. V shed 0 bases and J shed 0 bases, with 14 bases lying between them. The germline CDR1 and CDR2 sequences are SGHAT and FQNNGV. The CDR3 sequence is 17 residues long. CDR3 residues: CASSLDLGIKYQETQYF. The CDR3, as DNA: TGTGCCAGCAGCTTAGATCTTGGCATAAAGTACCAAGAGACCCAGTACTTC.

The gene calls are TRBV6-6 and TRBJ2-7; 8 bases are a match to TRBD1. CDR3 length equals 12 residues. The germline V gene has CDR1 MNHNY and CDR2 SVGAGI (reference sequence). Losses at the gene ends were 10 bases for V and 4 bases for J; bases not matched to a gene: 6. The CDR3 sequence is CATGGFSYEQYF. The CDR3 DNA reads as TGTGCCACAGGGGGCTTCTCATACGAGCAGTACTTC.